These T cell receptor beta chains were read from a single sample in a study of shared clonotypes between healthy human individuals. Assay: immunoSEQ multiplex PCR; the TCRdb copy retains only in-frame clones and omits some. The sample includes approximately 1.1 million clones, roughly 74% of them seen just once. The sample comprised memory CD4+ T cells from PBMCs. These receptors came from a man aged 18-30 years in good health. Some clones in this sample may be carry-over from other donors' samples. Each CDR3 is given with its conserved first and last residue. D genes are given only for firm matches. Clone size is shown for a subset of rows, as once, few, many or a class of expanded clone.

d_gene	len	j_gene	v_gene	abundance	CDR3aa	CDR3nt
.	12	TRBJ2-7	TRBV28	once	CASKILAGEQYF	TGTGCCAGCAAGATCCTGGCGGGGGAGCAGTACTTC
TRBD1	14	TRBJ2-7	TRBV5-1	few	CASRTGGAALEQYF	TGCGCCAGCAGGACAGGGGGCGCGGCCCTAGAGCAGTACTTC
TRBD2	15	TRBJ2-7	TRBV9	.	CASSSTGGPIYEQYF	TGTGCCAGCAGCTCGACGGGAGGGCCTATCTACGAGCAGTACTTC
.	14	TRBJ2-7	TRBV28	.	CASSSPGSSYEQYF	TGTGCCAGCAGTTCCCCGGGCAGCTCCTACGAGCAGTACTTC
.	14	TRBJ2-7	TRBV2	.	CASHLLGQSSEQYF	TGTGCCAGCCACCTATTGGGCCAATCTAGCGAGCAGTACTTC
.	16	TRBJ2-7	TRBV5-5	once	CASSLAVAGVPYEQYF	TGTGCCAGCAGCTTGGCCGTCGCAGGGGTCCCCTACGAGCAGTACTTC
.	14	TRBJ1-1	TRBV5-4	.	CASNYGGQETEAFF	TGTGCCAGCAATTATGGGGGGCAGGAAACTGAAGCTTTCTTT
TRBD1	14	TRBJ1-2	TRBV2	.	CASSAGTGNSGYTF	TGTGCCAGCAGTGCCGGGACAGGGAATTCTGGCTACACCTTC
TRBD1	18	TRBJ1-4	TRBV4-1	once	CASSQGMQGAQISEKLFF	TGCGCCAGCAGCCAAGGGATGCAGGGGGCGCAGATCAGCGAAAAACTGTTTTTT
.	16	TRBJ2-2	TRBV5-6	.	CASSSSGRMLTGELFF	TGTGCCAGCAGCAGTAGCGGTAGGATGCTTACCGGGGAGCTGTTTTTT
TRBD2	14	TRBJ2-1	TRBV10-3	once	CAIRGGLDFNEQFF	TGTGCCATCAGGGGGGGACTAGACTTCAATGAGCAGTTCTTC
.	11	TRBJ2-7	TRBV20-1	few	CSARSLYEQYF	TGCAGTGCTAGATCGTTGTACGAGCAGTACTTC
TRBD2	13	TRBJ2-1	TRBV28	.	CASTQGGNNEQFF	TGTGCCAGCACCCAGGGAGGGAACAATGAGCAGTTCTTC
TRBD1	14	TRBJ2-7	TRBV5-1	.	CATRQGASAYEQYF	TGCGCCACAAGACAGGGGGCTTCGGCCTACGAGCAGTACTTC
.	14	TRBJ2-7	TRBV7-9	.	CASSLAGGGYEQYF	TGTGCCAGCAGCTTAGCTGGGGGTGGGTACGAGCAGTACTTC
.	14	TRBJ1-6	TRBV28	.	CASSLVRVRSPLHF	TGTGCCAGCAGTTTGGTAAGGGTCCGCTCACCCCTCCACTTT
TRBD1	15	TRBJ2-5	TRBV5-6	.	CASSFWTGDQETQYF	TGTGCCAGCAGCTTCTGGACAGGGGATCAAGAGACCCAGTACTTC
TRBD1	13	TRBJ2-1	TRBV18	.	CASSRGQNNEQFF	TGTGCCAGCTCACGGGGACAGAACAATGAGCAGTTCTTC